The clone carrying this T cell receptor (beta chain) was seen a few times. CDR1 and CDR2 (germline): LNHNV, YYDKDF (reference sequence). Trimming pared 4 bases from V and 5 bases from J, leaving 9 bases between. This CDR3 has 13 amino acids. This sample stems from a study of human T cells and chemical hapten exposure. One entry per CDR3 protein results from TCRdb running MiXCR on the RACE reads. The sample records some 70,000 distinct CDR3 sequences, about a tenth being singletons. The time point: patch test 2, 6 weeks after DPC sensitization. Treatment reported: therapeutic diphenylcyclopropenone sensitization with weekly scalp DPC.

This specimen consisted of whole blood, obtained in connection with sensitization to the hapten diphenylcyclopropenone (DPC). The clonotype originates from a woman between 50 and 59 years old with alopecia areata. Some clones in this sample may be carry-over from other donors' samples. The chain couples TRBV15 to TRBJ2-1, with a possible D match to TRBD2 (6 bases). CDR3 amino acids: CATSKLADNEQFF. The DNA of the CDR3 is TGTGCCACCAGCAAGTTAGCGGACAATGAGCAGTTCTTC.